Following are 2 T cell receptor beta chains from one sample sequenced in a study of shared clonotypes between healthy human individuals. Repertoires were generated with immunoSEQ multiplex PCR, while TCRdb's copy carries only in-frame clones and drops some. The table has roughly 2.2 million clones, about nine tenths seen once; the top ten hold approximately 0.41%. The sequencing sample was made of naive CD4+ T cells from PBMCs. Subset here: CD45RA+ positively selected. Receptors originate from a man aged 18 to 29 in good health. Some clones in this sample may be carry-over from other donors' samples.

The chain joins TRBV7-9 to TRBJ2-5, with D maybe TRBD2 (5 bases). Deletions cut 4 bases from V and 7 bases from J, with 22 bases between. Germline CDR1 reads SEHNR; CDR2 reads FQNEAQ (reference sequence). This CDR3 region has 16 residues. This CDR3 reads CASSSLELVALGTQYF. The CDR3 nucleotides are TGTGCCAGCAGCTCCCTAGAACTAGTTGCCCTTGGGACCCAGTACTTC. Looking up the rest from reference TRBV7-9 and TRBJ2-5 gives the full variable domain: DTGVSQNPRHKITKRGQNVTFRCDPISEHNRLYWYRQTLGQGPEFLTYFQNEAQLEKSRLLSDRFSAERPKGSFSTLEIQRTEQGDSAMYLCASSSLELVALGTQYFGPGTRLLVL.

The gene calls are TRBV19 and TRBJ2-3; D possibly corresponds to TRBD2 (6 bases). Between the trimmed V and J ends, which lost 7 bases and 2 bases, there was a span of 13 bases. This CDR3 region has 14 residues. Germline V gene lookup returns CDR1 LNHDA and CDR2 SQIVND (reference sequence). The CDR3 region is CASNRGWATDTQYF. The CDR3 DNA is TGTGCCAGTAACCGGGGGTGGGCCACAGATACGCAGTATTTT.